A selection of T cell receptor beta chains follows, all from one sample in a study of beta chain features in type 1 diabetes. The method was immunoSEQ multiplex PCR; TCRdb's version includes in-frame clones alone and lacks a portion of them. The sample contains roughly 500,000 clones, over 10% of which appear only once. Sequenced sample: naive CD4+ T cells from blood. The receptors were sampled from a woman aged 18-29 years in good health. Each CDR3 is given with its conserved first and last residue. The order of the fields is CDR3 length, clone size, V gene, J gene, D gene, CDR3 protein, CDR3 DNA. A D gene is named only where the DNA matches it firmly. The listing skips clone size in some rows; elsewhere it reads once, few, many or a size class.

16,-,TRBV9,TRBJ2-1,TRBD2,CASSVATAGGPDEQFF,TGTGCCAGCAGCGTAGCTACAGCGGGAGGGCCGGATGAGCAGTTCTTC
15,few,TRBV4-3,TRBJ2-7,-,CASSQGPASSYEQYF,TGCGCCAGCAGCCAAGGGCCAGCAAGCTCCTACGAGCAGTACTTC
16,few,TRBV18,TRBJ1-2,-,CASSPPAGNAVSGYTF,TGTGCCAGCTCACCACCTGCAGGGAATGCTGTGTCTGGCTACACCTTC
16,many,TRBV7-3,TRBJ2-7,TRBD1,CASSLPGRDSNYEQYF,TGTGCCAGCAGCTTACCCGGCCGGGACAGTAACTACGAGCAGTACTTC
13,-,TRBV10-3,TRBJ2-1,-,CAISRTTSGEQFF,TGTGCCATCAGCCGCACGACTAGTGGGGAGCAGTTCTTC
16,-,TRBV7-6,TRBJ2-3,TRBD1,CASSHGTGRFTDTQYF,TGTGCCAGCAGTCACGGGACAGGGCGATTCACAGATACGCAGTATTTT
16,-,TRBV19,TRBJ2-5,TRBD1,CASSISSGTGDVTQYF,TGTGCCAGTAGTATTTCCTCCGGGACAGGGGATGTGACCCAGTACTTC
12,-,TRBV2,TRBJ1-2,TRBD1,CASSLDRVGYTF,TGTGCCAGCAGTCTAGACAGGGTCGGCTACACCTTC
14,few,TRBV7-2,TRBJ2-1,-,CASRRSGVYNEQFF,TGTGCCAGCAGACGCTCGGGGGTCTACAATGAGCAGTTCTTC
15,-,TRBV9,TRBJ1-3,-,CASSVEQAPGNTIYF,TGTGCCAGCAGCGTAGAACAGGCGCCAGGAAACACCATATATTTT
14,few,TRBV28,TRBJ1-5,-,CASWGLYSNQPQHF,TGTGCCAGCTGGGGGCTGTATAGCAATCAGCCCCAGCATTTT
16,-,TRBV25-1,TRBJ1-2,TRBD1,CASSELGSGQVVGYTF,TGTGCCAGCAGTGAATTGGGTTCGGGACAGGTTGTCGGCTACACCTTC
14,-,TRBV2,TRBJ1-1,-,CASSEWQGSPEAFF,TGTGCCAGCAGTGAATGGCAGGGGAGCCCTGAAGCTTTCTTT
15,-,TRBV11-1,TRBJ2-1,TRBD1,CASTPGTATYNEQFF,TGTGCCAGCACCCCCGGGACAGCGACCTACAATGAGCAGTTCTTC
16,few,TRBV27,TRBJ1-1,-,CASSFHVGGVYSEAFF,TGTGCCAGCAGTTTCCACGTTGGTGGGGTTTATAGTGAAGCTTTCTTT
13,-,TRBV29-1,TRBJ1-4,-,CSVTTTTNEKLFF,TGCAGCGTTACTACGACAACTAATGAAAAACTGTTTTTT
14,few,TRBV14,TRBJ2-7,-,CASSPRHVIYEQYF,TGTGCCAGCAGCCCTCGACACGTTATCTACGAGCAGTACTTC
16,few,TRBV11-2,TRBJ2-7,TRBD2,CASSLALAGRSYEQYF,TGTGCCAGCAGCTTAGCCTTAGCGGGAAGGTCCTACGAGCAGTACTTC
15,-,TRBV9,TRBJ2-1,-,CASSPTGGTYNEQFF,TGTGCCAGCAGCCCCACCGGGGGCACCTACAATGAGCAGTTCTTC
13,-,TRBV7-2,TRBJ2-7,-,CATRQRAGLEQYF,TGTGCCACCCGCCAGCGGGCAGGGCTCGAGCAGTACTTC
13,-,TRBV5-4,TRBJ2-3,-,CASSLLSTDTQYF,TGTGCCAGCAGCTTGCTAAGCACAGATACGCAGTATTTT
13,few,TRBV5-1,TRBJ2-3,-,CASSLGRTDTQYF,TGCGCCAGCAGCTTGGGCCGAACAGATACGCAGTATTTT
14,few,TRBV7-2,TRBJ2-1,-,CASSFGSSYNEQFF,TGTGCCAGCAGCTTTGGCAGCTCCTACAATGAGCAGTTCTTC
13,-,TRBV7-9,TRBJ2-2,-,CASPPRGSGELFF,TGTGCCAGCCCGCCACGGGGATCCGGGGAGCTGTTTTTT
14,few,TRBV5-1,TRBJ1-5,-,CASSLQGDNQPQHF,TGCGCCAGCAGCTTGCAGGGAGACAATCAGCCCCAGCATTTT
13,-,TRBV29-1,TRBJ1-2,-,CSVDGQPGKGYTF,TGCAGCGTTGATGGCCAGCCTGGGAAAGGCTACACCTTC
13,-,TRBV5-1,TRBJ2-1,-,CASSLGLNNEQFF,TGCGCCAGCAGCTTGGGTCTAAACAATGAGCAGTTCTTC
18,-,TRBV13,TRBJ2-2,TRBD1,CASSSLSWGQGATGELFF,TGTGCCAGCAGCTCCCTCTCTTGGGGACAGGGCGCCACCGGGGAGCTGTTTTTT
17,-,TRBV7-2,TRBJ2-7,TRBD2,CASSLRTSGTAYYEQYF,TGTGCCAGCAGCTTAAGGACTAGCGGGACCGCCTACTACGAGCAGTACTTC
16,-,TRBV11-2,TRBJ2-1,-,CASSRRPDSSYNEQFF,TGTGCCAGCAGCCGGCGACCTGACAGCTCCTACAATGAGCAGTTCTTC
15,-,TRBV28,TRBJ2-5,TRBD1,CASSLNRGQGETQYF,TGTGCCAGCAGTTTGAACAGGGGGCAAGGGGAGACCCAGTACTTC
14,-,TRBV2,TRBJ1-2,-,CASSEAGSSGSYTF,TGTGCCAGCAGTGAAGCGGGCAGCTCAGGGAGCTACACCTTC
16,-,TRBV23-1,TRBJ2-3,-,CASSHSSRGCTDTQYF,TGCGCCAGCAGTCACTCGTCCAGGGGATGCACAGATACGCAGTATTTT
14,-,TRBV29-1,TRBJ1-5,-,CSGPLGGLGQPQHF,TGCAGCGGTCCCTTGGGGGGGCTGGGTCAGCCCCAGCATTTT
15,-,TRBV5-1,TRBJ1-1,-,CASSSTIQGPTEAFF,TGCGCCAGCAGCTCCACAATTCAGGGGCCCACTGAAGCTTTCTTT
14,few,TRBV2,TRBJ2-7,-,CASSEWVEPNEQYF,TGTGCCAGCAGTGAATGGGTGGAACCGAACGAGCAGTACTTC
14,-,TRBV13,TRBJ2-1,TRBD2,CASSSGLAGREQFF,TGTGCCAGCAGCTCTGGACTAGCGGGACGTGAGCAGTTCTTC
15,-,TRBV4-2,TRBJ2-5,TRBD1,CASSRGTGPEETQYF,TGTGCCAGCAGCCGTGGGACAGGACCCGAGGAGACCCAGTACTTC
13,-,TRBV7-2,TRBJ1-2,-,CASSPDIFYGYTF,TGTGCCAGCAGCCCGGACATTTTCTATGGCTACACCTTC
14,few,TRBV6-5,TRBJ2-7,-,CASSRRDHSYEQYF,TGTGCCAGCAGTCGCCGGGACCACTCCTACGAGCAGTACTTC
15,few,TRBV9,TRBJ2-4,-,CASSATPSRSDIQYF,TGTGCCAGCAGCGCCACGCCCTCCCGGTCTGACATTCAGTACTTC
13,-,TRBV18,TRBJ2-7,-,CASSPPSVSEQYF,TGTGCCAGCTCACCACCTTCCGTTAGCGAGCAGTACTTC
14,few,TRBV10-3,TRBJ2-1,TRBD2,CAISEWRENNEQFF,TGTGCCATCAGTGAGTGGCGGGAGAACAATGAGCAGTTCTTC
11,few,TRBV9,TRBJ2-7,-,CASGIDYEQYF,TGTGCCAGCGGGATCGACTACGAGCAGTACTTC
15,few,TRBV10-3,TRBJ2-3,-,CAISDEGGRTDTQYF,TGTGCCATCAGTGACGAGGGCGGGCGCACAGATACGCAGTATTTT
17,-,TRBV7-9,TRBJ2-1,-,CASSSSQGSGSYNEQFF,TGTGCCAGCAGCTCCTCCCAGGGGTCGGGCTCCTACAATGAGCAGTTCTTC
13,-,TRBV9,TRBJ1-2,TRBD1,CASSGQGLYGYTF,TGTGCCAGCAGCGGACAGGGCCTCTATGGCTACACCTTC
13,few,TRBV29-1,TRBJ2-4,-,CSVEREAKNIQYF,TGCAGCGTTGAAAGGGAGGCCAAAAACATTCAGTACTTC
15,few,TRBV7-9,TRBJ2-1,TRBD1,CASSLRQGKANEQFF,TGTGCCAGCAGCCTGAGACAGGGGAAGGCGAATGAGCAGTTCTTC
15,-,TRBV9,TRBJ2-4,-,CASSVGGFGQNIQYF,TGTGCCAGCAGCGTAGGAGGGTTTGGCCAAAACATTCAGTACTTC
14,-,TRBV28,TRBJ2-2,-,CASSLSWGGGELFF,TGTGCCAGCAGTTTATCCTGGGGTGGCGGGGAGCTGTTTTTT
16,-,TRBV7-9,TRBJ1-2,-,CASSFTSSLTSYGYTF,TGTGCCAGCAGCTTTACATCCAGCCTAACATCCTATGGCTACACCTTC
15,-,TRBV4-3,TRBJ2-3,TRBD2,CASSPIGLAGDTQYF,TGCGCCAGCAGCCCCATCGGGCTAGCGGGAGATACGCAGTATTTT
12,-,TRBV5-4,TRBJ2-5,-,CASSLPPETQYF,TGTGCCAGCAGCTTACCTCCGGAGACCCAGTACTTC
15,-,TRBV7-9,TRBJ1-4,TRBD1,CASSSHRGPNEKLFF,TGTGCCAGCAGCTCTCACAGGGGGCCTAATGAAAAACTGTTTTTT
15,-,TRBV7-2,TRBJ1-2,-,CASSPDTTGDYGYTF,TGTGCCAGCAGCCCAGACACGACCGGGGACTATGGCTACACCTTC
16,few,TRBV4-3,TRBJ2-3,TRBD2,CASSQGASGRIDTQYF,TGCGCCAGCAGCCAAGGGGCTAGCGGGAGGATAGATACGCAGTATTTT
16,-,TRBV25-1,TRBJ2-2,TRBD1,CASSVAGTGHTGELFF,TGTGCCAGCAGTGTTGCCGGGACAGGGCACACCGGGGAGCTGTTTTTT
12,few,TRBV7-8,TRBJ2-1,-,CASSPRGWEQFF,TGTGCCAGCAGCCCGAGGGGTTGGGAGCAGTTCTTC
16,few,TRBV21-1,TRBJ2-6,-,CASSKFRRGGANVLTF,TGTGCCAGCAGCAAATTCCGCAGAGGTGGGGCCAACGTCCTGACTTTC